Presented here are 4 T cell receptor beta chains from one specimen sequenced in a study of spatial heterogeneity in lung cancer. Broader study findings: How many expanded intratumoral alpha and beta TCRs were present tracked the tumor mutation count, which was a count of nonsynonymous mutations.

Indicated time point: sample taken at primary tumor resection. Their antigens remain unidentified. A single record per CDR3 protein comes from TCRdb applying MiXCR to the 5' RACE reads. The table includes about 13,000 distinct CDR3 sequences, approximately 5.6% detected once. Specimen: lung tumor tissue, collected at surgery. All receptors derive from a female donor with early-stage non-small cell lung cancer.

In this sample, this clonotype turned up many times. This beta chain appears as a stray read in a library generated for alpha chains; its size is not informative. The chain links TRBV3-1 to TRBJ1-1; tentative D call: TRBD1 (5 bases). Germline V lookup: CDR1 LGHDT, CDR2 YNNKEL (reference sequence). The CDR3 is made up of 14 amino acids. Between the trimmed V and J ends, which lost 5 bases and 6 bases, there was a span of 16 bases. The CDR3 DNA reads TGTGCCAGCAGCAGGGTCAACAAAGGGGCTGAAGCTTTCTTT. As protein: CASSRVNKGAEAFF.

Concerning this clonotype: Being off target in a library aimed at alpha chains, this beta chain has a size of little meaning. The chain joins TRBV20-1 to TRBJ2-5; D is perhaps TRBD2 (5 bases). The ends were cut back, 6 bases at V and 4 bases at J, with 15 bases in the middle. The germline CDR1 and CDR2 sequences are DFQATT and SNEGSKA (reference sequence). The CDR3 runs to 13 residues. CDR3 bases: TGCAGTGCCCGCGGGCGGCTCAGAGAGACCCAGTACTTC. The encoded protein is CSARGRLRETQYF.

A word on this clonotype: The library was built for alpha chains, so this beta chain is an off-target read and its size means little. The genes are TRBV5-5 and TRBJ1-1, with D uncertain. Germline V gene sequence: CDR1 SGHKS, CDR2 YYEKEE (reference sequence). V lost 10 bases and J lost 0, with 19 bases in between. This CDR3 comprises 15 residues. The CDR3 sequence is CAYSPRVGMNTEAFF. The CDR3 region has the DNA TGTGCCTACAGCCCGAGGGTAGGGATGAACACTGAAGCTTTCTTT.

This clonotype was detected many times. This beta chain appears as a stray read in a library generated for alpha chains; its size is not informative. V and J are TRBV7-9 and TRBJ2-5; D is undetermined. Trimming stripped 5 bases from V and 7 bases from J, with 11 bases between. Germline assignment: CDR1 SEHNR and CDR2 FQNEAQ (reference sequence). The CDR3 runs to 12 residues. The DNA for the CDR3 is TGTGCCAGCAGCCCCTCGCGTTGGACCCAGTACTTC. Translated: CASSPSRWTQYF. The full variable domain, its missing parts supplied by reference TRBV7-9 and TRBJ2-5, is DTGVSQNPRHKITKRGQNVTFRCDPISEHNRLYWYRQTLGQGPEFLTYFQNEAQLEKSRLLSDRFSAERPKGSFSTLEIQRTEQGDSAMYLCASSPSRWTQYFGPGTRLLVL.